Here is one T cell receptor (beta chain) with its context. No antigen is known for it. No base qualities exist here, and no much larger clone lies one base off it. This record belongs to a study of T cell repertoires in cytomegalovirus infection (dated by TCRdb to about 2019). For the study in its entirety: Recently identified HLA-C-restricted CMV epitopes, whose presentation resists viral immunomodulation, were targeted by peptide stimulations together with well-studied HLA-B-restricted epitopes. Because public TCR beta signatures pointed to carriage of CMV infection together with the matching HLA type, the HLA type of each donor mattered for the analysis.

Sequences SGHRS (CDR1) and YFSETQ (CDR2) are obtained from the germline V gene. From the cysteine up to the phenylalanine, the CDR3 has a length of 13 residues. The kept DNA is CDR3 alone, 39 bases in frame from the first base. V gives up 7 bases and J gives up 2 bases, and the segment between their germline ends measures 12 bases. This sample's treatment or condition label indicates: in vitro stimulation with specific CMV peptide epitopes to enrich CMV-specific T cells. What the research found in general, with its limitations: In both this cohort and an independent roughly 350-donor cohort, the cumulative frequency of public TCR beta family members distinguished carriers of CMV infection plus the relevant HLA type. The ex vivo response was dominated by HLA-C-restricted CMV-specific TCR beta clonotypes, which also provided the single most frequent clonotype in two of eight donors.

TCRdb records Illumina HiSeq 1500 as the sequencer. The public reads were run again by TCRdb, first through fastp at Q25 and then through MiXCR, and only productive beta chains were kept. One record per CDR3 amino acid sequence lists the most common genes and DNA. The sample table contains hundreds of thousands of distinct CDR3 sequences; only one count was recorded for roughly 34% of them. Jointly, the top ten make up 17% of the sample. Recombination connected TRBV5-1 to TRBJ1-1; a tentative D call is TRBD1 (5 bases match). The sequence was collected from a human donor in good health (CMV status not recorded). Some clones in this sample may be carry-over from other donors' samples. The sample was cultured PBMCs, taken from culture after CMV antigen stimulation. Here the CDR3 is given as CASGSTGNTEAFF. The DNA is TGCGCCAGCGGAAGTACAGGAAACACTGAAGCTTTCTTT.